These T cell receptor beta chains were read from a single sample in a study of CD8 T cells in Susac syndrome. TCRdb re-derived calls from the immunoSEQ multiplex PCR reads in MiXCR, one entry per CDR3 protein. The sample includes some 450,000 distinct CDR3 sequences, more than 70% of them seen just once. What was sequenced was CD8+ T cells from PBMCs. These receptors were collected from a human donor with multiple sclerosis. Each CDR3 is given with its conserved first and last residue. The order of the fields is J gene, V gene, D gene, clone size, CDR3 DNA, CDR3 protein. A D gene is named only where the DNA matches it firmly. Clone size is given for some rows only: seen once, a few or many times, or a class if the clone is expanded.

J: TRBJ2-7; V: TRBV5-1; D: TRBD2; size: NA; DNA: TGCGCCAGCAGCCAAATGGAAGTAGCGGGAGAATTGCCCATCAACGAGCAGTACTTC; CDR3: CASSQMEVAGELPINEQYF
J: TRBJ1-4; V: TRBV12-3/TRBV12-4; D: NA; size: NA; DNA: TGTGCCAGCAGTTCCGATCGTAATGAAAAACTGTTTTTT; CDR3: CASSSDRNEKLFF
J: TRBJ1-6; V: TRBV6-2/TRBV6-3; D: NA; size: NA; DNA: TGTGCCAGCAGTTATTCTAGGGCTGGAAATTCACCCCTCCACTTT; CDR3: CASSYSRAGNSPLHF
J: TRBJ2-1; V: TRBV2; D: NA; size: NA; DNA: TGTGCCAGCATCGGTAGCCGGGGGCAGTTCTTC; CDR3: CASIGSRGQFF
J: TRBJ2-1; V: TRBV30; D: NA; size: NA; DNA: TGTGCCGCAGACTCATTCGACCCGAGCTCCTACAATGAGCAGTTCTTC; CDR3: CAADSFDPSSYNEQFF
J: TRBJ1-4; V: TRBV4-1; D: NA; size: NA; DNA: TGCGCCAGCAGCCAATGGGCGGGGGGTAGCAATTCGAATGAAAAACTGTTTTTT; CDR3: CASSQWAGGSNSNEKLFF
J: TRBJ2-1; V: TRBV4-1; D: NA; size: NA; DNA: TGCGCCAGCAGCCAAGAGGGGGCGGGGAGCTCCTACAATGAGCAGTTCTTC; CDR3: CASSQEGAGSSYNEQFF
J: TRBJ1-4; V: TRBV7-9; D: NA; size: few; DNA: TGTGCCAGCAGCTCAGTCCTAGGGGGATTAAATGAAAAACTGTTTTTT; CDR3: CASSSVLGGLNEKLFF
J: TRBJ1-1; V: TRBV4-1; D: NA; size: NA; DNA: TGCGCCAGCAGCCATTCGCCCGGGACTGAAGCTTTCTTT; CDR3: CASSHSPGTEAFF
J: TRBJ1-4; V: TRBV7-9; D: NA; size: NA; DNA: TGTGCCAGCAGCGACTTAGAGGCGGGGGCGGATGAAAAACTGTTTTTT; CDR3: CASSDLEAGADEKLFF
J: TRBJ2-7; V: TRBV20-1; D: NA; size: NA; DNA: TGCAGTGCCCGGGACATTCAAGCCTACGAGCAGTACTTC; CDR3: CSARDIQAYEQYF
J: TRBJ2-3; V: TRBV5-4; D: NA; size: NA; DNA: TGTGCCAGCAGCTTGCCCTTTCGCACAGATACGCAGTATTTT; CDR3: CASSLPFRTDTQYF
J: TRBJ2-1; V: TRBV5-6; D: NA; size: NA; DNA: TGTGCCAGCAGCTTGGTACCCGGGCATGAGCAGTTCTTC; CDR3: CASSLVPGHEQFF
J: TRBJ2-3; V: TRBV7-9; D: NA; size: NA; DNA: TGTGCCAGCAGCTTAGTCAACTACCTAGAAACAGATACGCAGTATTTT; CDR3: CASSLVNYLETDTQYF
J: TRBJ2-7; V: TRBV18; D: NA; size: NA; DNA: TGTGCCAGCTCACCAGGTGGAACCGGATCCTACGAGCAGTACTTC; CDR3: CASSPGGTGSYEQYF
J: TRBJ1-1; V: TRBV20-1; D: NA; size: NA; DNA: TGCAGTGCTAGACCGGGGACCGAACTTCCCTGGAACACTGAAGCTTTCTTT; CDR3: CSARPGTELPWNTEAFF
J: TRBJ2-7; V: TRBV19; D: TRBD1; size: NA; DNA: TGTGCCTCCGGGACAGGGGACTACGAGCAGTACTTC; CDR3: CASGTGDYEQYF
J: TRBJ2-4; V: TRBV6-1; D: NA; size: NA; DNA: TGTGCCAGCAGAGGGGGACTGTACTTAGCCAAAAACATTCAGTACTTC; CDR3: CASRGGLYLAKNIQYF
J: TRBJ1-1; V: TRBV29-1; D: NA; size: NA; DNA: TGCAGCGTACCAGTTGGGACTGAAGCTTTCTTT; CDR3: CSVPVGTEAFF
J: TRBJ1-1; V: TRBV29-1; D: TRBD1; size: once; DNA: TGCAGCGCGTCGACAGGGTTCACTGAAGCTTTCTTT; CDR3: CSASTGFTEAFF
J: TRBJ2-1; V: TRBV9; D: NA; size: NA; DNA: TGTGCCAGCAGCGTAGGAAAAGGAGGCGACAATGAGCAGTTCTTC; CDR3: CASSVGKGGDNEQFF
J: TRBJ2-5; V: TRBV3-1; D: TRBD2; size: NA; DNA: TGTGCCAGCAGCCAAGCGGAGGTAGCGGGAGGCGGAGAGACCCAGTACTTC; CDR3: CASSQAEVAGGGETQYF
J: TRBJ2-2; V: TRBV4-1; D: NA; size: NA; DNA: TGCGCCAGCAGCCTCATCGGAGCGTACGGGGAGCTGTTTTTT; CDR3: CASSLIGAYGELFF
J: TRBJ1-5; V: TRBV7-9; D: NA; size: NA; DNA: TGTGCCAGCAGGCCCAGGCGCAATCAGCCCCAGCATTTT; CDR3: CASRPRRNQPQHF
J: TRBJ2-7; V: TRBV6-5; D: NA; size: once; DNA: TGTGCCAGCAGTTACTGGCGCGGAGGATACGAGCAGTACTTC; CDR3: CASSYWRGGYEQYF
J: TRBJ2-7; V: TRBV10-1; D: TRBD1; size: few; DNA: TGCGCCAGCAGTGAGTACCCGACAGGGCCCGACGAGCAGTACTTC; CDR3: CASSEYPTGPDEQYF
J: TRBJ1-5; V: TRBV6-6; D: NA; size: few; DNA: TGTGCCAGCAGCCACCGGGAGGACAATCAGCCCCAGCATTTT; CDR3: CASSHREDNQPQHF
J: TRBJ2-1; V: TRBV6-1; D: NA; size: NA; DNA: TGTGCCAGCAGTGTAACAGATAACTCCTACAATGAGCAGTTCTTC; CDR3: CASSVTDNSYNEQFF
J: TRBJ2-1; V: TRBV5-1; D: NA; size: NA; DNA: TGCGCCAGCAGCTTGCTTCCACTAAATGAGCAGTTCTTC; CDR3: CASSLLPLNEQFF
J: TRBJ1-2; V: TRBV7-9; D: NA; size: NA; DNA: TGTGCCAGCAGCTTGGGTAGACAGTACGGGTATGGCTACACCTTC; CDR3: CASSLGRQYGYGYTF
J: TRBJ2-3; V: TRBV10-2; D: TRBD2; size: NA; DNA: TGCGCCAGCACCTCGGCTGGTAGCGGGATTACAGATACGCAGTATTTT; CDR3: CASTSAGSGITDTQYF
J: TRBJ2-7; V: TRBV4-1; D: TRBD1; size: NA; DNA: TGCGCCAGCAGCCATCCTGGACAGGGCGACGAGCAGTACTTC; CDR3: CASSHPGQGDEQYF
J: TRBJ2-7; V: TRBV5-1; D: TRBD2; size: NA; DNA: TGCGCCAGCAGGAGGCGGGAGAGAAGCTCCTACGAGCAGTACTTC; CDR3: CASRRRERSSYEQYF
J: TRBJ2-7; V: TRBV19; D: NA; size: NA; DNA: TGTGCCAGTTGGCAGGACAACGAGCAGTACTTC; CDR3: CASWQDNEQYF
J: TRBJ1-2; V: TRBV11-2; D: NA; size: NA; DNA: TGTGCCAGCAGCTCCTCTCTGCAAACAGGGCGGGGCGGCTACACCTTC; CDR3: CASSSSLQTGRGGYTF
J: TRBJ1-5; V: TRBV2; D: NA; size: NA; DNA: TGTGCCAGCAGTGAAGTTGGGCAGCCCCAGCATTTT; CDR3: CASSEVGQPQHF
J: TRBJ1-2; V: TRBV7-2; D: NA; size: once; DNA: TGTGCCTCTTACTCCAGTACCAACTATGGCTACACCTTC; CDR3: CASYSSTNYGYTF
J: TRBJ2-3; V: TRBV6-4; D: TRBD1; size: NA; DNA: TGTGCCAGCAGTGGGGGACAGGGGACAGATACGCAGTATTTT; CDR3: CASSGGQGTDTQYF
J: TRBJ2-3; V: TRBV20-1; D: TRBD2; size: NA; DNA: TGCAGTGCTAGCCAGCAGCGCTCTAGCGGGGGGGATTGGGATACGCAGTATTTT; CDR3: CSASQQRSSGGDWDTQYF
J: TRBJ2-3; V: TRBV28; D: TRBD2; size: NA; DNA: TGTGCCAGCGCCCCGCGCCCGTGGACTAGCGGGAGCCCAGATACGCAGTATTTT; CDR3: CASAPRPWTSGSPDTQYF
J: TRBJ2-1; V: TRBV7-6; D: NA; size: NA; DNA: TGTGCCAGCAGCTTAGTGGCAGGGGGGAGGAATGAGCAGTTCTTC; CDR3: CASSLVAGGRNEQFF
J: TRBJ2-7; V: TRBV11-2; D: TRBD2; size: NA; DNA: TGTGCCAGCAGCTCCTGGACTAGCGGGATATACGACGAGCAGTACTTC; CDR3: CASSSWTSGIYDEQYF
J: TRBJ1-2; V: TRBV30; D: TRBD1; size: NA; DNA: TGTGCCTGGGGACAGGGGGCCGGGTATGGCTACACCTTC; CDR3: CAWGQGAGYGYTF
J: TRBJ1-2; V: TRBV4-1; D: NA; size: once; DNA: TGCGCCAGCAGTCCCGAAAGGGGGGCCTATGGCTACACCTTC; CDR3: CASSPERGAYGYTF
J: TRBJ1-1; V: TRBV5-6; D: NA; size: NA; DNA: TGTGCCAGCAGCGCAATGGCGCAGGGGATAAACACTGAAGCTTTCTTT; CDR3: CASSAMAQGINTEAFF
J: TRBJ1-6; V: TRBV4-2; D: NA; size: NA; DNA: TGTGCCAGCAGCCCAGATTGGGATTTCTATAATTCACCCCTCCACTTT; CDR3: CASSPDWDFYNSPLHF
J: TRBJ2-7; V: TRBV29-1; D: TRBD1; size: NA; DNA: TGCAGCGTTGAGAGTGAGGGGGCGGTCTACGAGCAGTACTTC; CDR3: CSVESEGAVYEQYF
J: TRBJ1-1; V: TRBV30; D: TRBD1; size: NA; DNA: TGTGCCTGGAGTGTGCCTCGACAGGGGTTCACTGAAGCTTTCTTT; CDR3: CAWSVPRQGFTEAFF
J: TRBJ2-7; V: TRBV27; D: TRBD2; size: NA; DNA: TGTGCCAGCAGTTCATATAGCGGGGGCTCCTACGAGCAGTACTTC; CDR3: CASSSYSGGSYEQYF
J: TRBJ2-7; V: TRBV28; D: NA; size: NA; DNA: TGTGCCAGCAGTTCCAGGGGCAGCGACATGAGCTCCTACGAGCAGTACTTC; CDR3: CASSSRGSDMSSYEQYF
J: TRBJ2-5; V: TRBV5-1; D: NA; size: NA; DNA: TGCGCCAGCAGCTTAAACCGGGGAGAAGAGACCCAGTACTTC; CDR3: CASSLNRGEETQYF
J: TRBJ2-1; V: TRBV30; D: TRBD1; size: NA; DNA: TGTGCCTGGAGGGGACTTGACAGGGGCATCGAGCAGTTCTTC; CDR3: CAWRGLDRGIEQFF
J: TRBJ2-1; V: TRBV29-1; D: TRBD1; size: NA; DNA: TGCAGCCTTGGACAGGGCCCCTACAATGAGCAGTTCTTC; CDR3: CSLGQGPYNEQFF